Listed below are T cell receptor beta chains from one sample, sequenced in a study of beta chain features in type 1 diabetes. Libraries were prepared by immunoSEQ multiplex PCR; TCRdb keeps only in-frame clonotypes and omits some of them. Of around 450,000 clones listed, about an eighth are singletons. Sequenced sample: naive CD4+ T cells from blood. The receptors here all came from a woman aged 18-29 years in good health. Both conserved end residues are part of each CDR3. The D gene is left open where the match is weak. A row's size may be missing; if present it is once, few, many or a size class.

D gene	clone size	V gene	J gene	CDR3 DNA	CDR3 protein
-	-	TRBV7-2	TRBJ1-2	TGTGCCAGTAGCTTTGGCACAACGTCTAACTATGGCTACACCTTC	CASSFGTTSNYGYTF
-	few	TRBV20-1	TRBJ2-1	TGCAGTGCTAGGATAGGGTATGAGCAGTTCTTC	CSARIGYEQFF
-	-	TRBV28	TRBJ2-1	TGTGCCAGCCGGGGCGGAGCCTACAATGAGCAGTTCTTC	CASRGGAYNEQFF
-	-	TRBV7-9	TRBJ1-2	TGTGCCAGCAGCTTAAGAAGACCGGGGGGCTACACCTTC	CASSLRRPGGYTF
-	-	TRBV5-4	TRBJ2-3	TGTGCCAGCAGCTTGGTGGATACGCAGTATTTT	CASSLVDTQYF
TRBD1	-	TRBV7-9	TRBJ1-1	TGTGCCAGCAGCCCGACTGACAGGGCGGCTTTCTTT	CASSPTDRAAFF
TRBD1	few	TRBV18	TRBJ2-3	TGTGCCAGCTCACCACCTGTGACAGGGGATGGGACGCAGTATTTT	CASSPPVTGDGTQYF
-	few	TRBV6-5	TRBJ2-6	TGTGCCAGCAGTCTTCAGGGAAGCTACGTCCTGACTTTC	CASSLQGSYVLTF
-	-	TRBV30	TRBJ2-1	TGTGCCTGGAGTGTTGGGGGTGAGCAGTTCTTC	CAWSVGGEQFF
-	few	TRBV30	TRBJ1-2	TGTGCCTGGAGTCCAACCGGGGTAGGGCGCTATGGCTACACCTTC	CAWSPTGVGRYGYTF
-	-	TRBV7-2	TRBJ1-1	TGTGCCAGCAGCCCCCTTGGGGGGGCAGCTTTCTTT	CASSPLGGAAFF
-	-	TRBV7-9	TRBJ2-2	TGTGCCAGCAGCTTGAACACCGGGGAGCTGTTTTTT	CASSLNTGELFF
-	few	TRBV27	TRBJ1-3	TGTGCCAGCAGCCCTACTTCTACTGGAAACACCATATATTTT	CASSPTSTGNTIYF
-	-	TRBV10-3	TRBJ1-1	TGTGCCATCAGTGAGAGACAGGCAGGGAACACTGAAGCTTTCTTT	CAISERQAGNTEAFF
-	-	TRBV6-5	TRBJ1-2	TGTGCCAGCAGTTACTCGATTCTGGGTATTGCTGGCTACACCTTC	CASSYSILGIAGYTF
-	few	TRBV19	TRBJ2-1	TGTGCCAGTAGTATTGGGGGACTGAGGGCTCCCCACAATGAGCAGTTCTTC	CASSIGGLRAPHNEQFF
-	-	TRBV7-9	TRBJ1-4	TGTGCCAGCGGGACTCACCTGCGGCGACCAACTAATGAAAAACTGTTTTTT	CASGTHLRRPTNEKLFF
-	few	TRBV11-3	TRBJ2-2	TGTGCCAGCAGCCCGAGGGCGGGAAACGGGGAGCTGTTTTTT	CASSPRAGNGELFF
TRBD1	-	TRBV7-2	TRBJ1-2	TGTGCCAGCAGCTCGACCGGGACAGCATATGGCTACACCTTC	CASSSTGTAYGYTF
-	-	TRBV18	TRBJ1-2	TGTGCCAGCTCCGGAGACAGAGTCTATGGCTACACCTTC	CASSGDRVYGYTF
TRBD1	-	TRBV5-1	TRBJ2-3	TGCGCCAGCAACCGGGACAGGACTCGCTTCACAGATACGCAGTATTTT	CASNRDRTRFTDTQYF
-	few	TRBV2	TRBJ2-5	TGTGCCAGCAGTGAGTTTTACACAGAAGAGACCCAGTACTTC	CASSEFYTEETQYF
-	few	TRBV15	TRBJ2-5	TGTGCCACCAGCAGAGGATCCGGGACTCGGGGAGAGACCCAGTACTTC	CATSRGSGTRGETQYF
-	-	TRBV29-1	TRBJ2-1	TGCAGCGCCGCCGGTGGGCACAATGAGCAGTTCTTC	CSAAGGHNEQFF
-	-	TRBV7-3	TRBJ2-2	TGTGCCAGCAGCGAGAGACAGCCCGCGAACACCGGGGAGCTGTTTTTT	CASSERQPANTGELFF
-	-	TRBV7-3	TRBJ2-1	TGTGCCAGCAGCGCCAGGCGGGCAACCTACAATGAGCAGTTCTTC	CASSARRATYNEQFF
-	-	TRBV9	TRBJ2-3	TGTGCCAGCTGCCGAAGCAGGGCAGATACGCAGTATTTT	CASCRSRADTQYF
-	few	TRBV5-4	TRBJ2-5	TGTGCCGGGGGTAGCGGCCAAGAGACCCAGTACTTC	CAGGSGQETQYF
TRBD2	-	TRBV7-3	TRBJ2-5	TGTGCCAGCAGCCCCTCAGCGGGGCAAGAGACCCAGTACTTC	CASSPSAGQETQYF